The 8 T cell receptor beta chains below were found in one sample sequenced in a study of blood T cell repertoires in COVID-19. The repertoire was sequenced with immunoSEQ multiplex PCR; TCRdb's copy has only in-frame clones and lacks some. Of about 270,000 clones listed, around 89% were seen once; the top ten hold 4.1%. What was sequenced was PBMCs or T cells enriched from blood (not recorded which). The receptors were sampled from a woman aged 25 to 39 with acute COVID-19.

Notes on this clone: Other DNA sequences in the sample encode the same CDR3. This chain connects TRBV5-4 to TRBJ2-7; TRBD1 might be the D (5 bases). The CDR3 spans 14 residues. CDR1 SGHNT and CDR2 YYREEE come from the germline V gene (reference sequence). Deletions cut 4 bases from V and 0 bases from J, with 11 bases between. The CDR3 nucleotides are TGTGCCAGCAGCCTGGGGCTCGACTCCTACGAGCAGTACTTC. Translation: CASSLGLDSYEQYF.

V and J are TRBV7-9 and TRBJ2-3, with 7 bases matching TRBD1. Germline V gives CDR1 SEHNR, CDR2 FQNEAQ (reference sequence). This CDR3 is 14 amino acids long. V was pared by 4 bases and J by 2 bases, with 3 bases of the junction left unmatched. This CDR3 reads CASSYTGATDTQYF. The CDR3 DNA follows: TGTGCCAGCAGCTATACAGGGGCCACAGATACGCAGTATTTT.

Comment on this clone: Other nucleotide sequences in the sample specify the same CDR3. The chain uses TRBV4-1 and TRBJ2-7; D is unresolved. Germline V gene sequence: CDR1 MGHRA, CDR2 YSYEKL. This CDR3 comprises 13 residues. V shed 0 bases and J shed 3 bases, with 6 bases lying between them. The CDR3 sequence is CASSQDLSYEQYF. The CDR3 DNA sequence: TGCGCCAGCAGCCAAGATCTTAGCTACGAGCAGTACTTC.

V usage is TRBV4-1 and J usage is TRBJ2-7; possibly TRBD2 for D (6 bases). This CDR3 contains 12 residues. The germline V and J ends were trimmed by 10 bases and 3 bases, with 13 bases remaining between them. The germline V gene has CDR1 MGHRA and CDR2 YSYEKL. CDR3 sequence reads: CATMGGNYEQYF. The CDR3 nucleotides read TGCGCCACGATGGGGGGAAACTACGAGCAGTACTTC.

The genes are TRBV4-1 and TRBJ1-5; perhaps TRBD1 as D (6 bases). Trimming cost V 2 bases and J 5 bases, with 19 bases left between them. Germline V gene lookup returns CDR1 MGHRA and CDR2 YSYEKL. This CDR3 contains 17 residues. As DNA, the CDR3 is TGCGCCAGCAGCCAAACGCCGTTACAGGGTAGACATCAGCCCCAGCATTTT. Translating gives CASSQTPLQGRHQPQHF.

This rearrangement joins TRBV9 to TRBJ1-3; D uncertain. The CDR3 loop spans 13 amino acids. Trimming removed 0 bases from V and 3 bases from J, with 4 bases in between. CDR1 is SGDLS, CDR2 YYNGEE, per germline. CDR3 region: CASSVDYGNTIYF. The CDR3 nucleotides read TGTGCCAGCAGCGTAGACTATGGAAACACCATATATTTT.

This chain connects TRBV6-5 to TRBJ1-6; 8 bases agree with TRBD1. CDR1 MNHEY and CDR2 SVGAGI come from the germline V gene. Trimming took 11 bases from V and 7 from J; bases not matched to a gene: 7. The CDR3 contains 13 residues. The DNA of the CDR3 is TGTGCCGCCCTCAGGGGGCTCAATTCACCCCTCCACTTT. It encodes CAALRGLNSPLHF.

The rearrangement joins TRBV9 to TRBJ2-3, with TRBD2 identical over 9 bases. V was pared by 4 bases and J by 1 base, with 4 bases of the junction left unmatched. The CDR3 contains 15 residues. Germline CDR1 SGDLS, CDR2 YYNGEE. The CDR3 sequence: CASSLAGAGTDTQYF. CDR3 in DNA: TGTGCCAGCAGCTTAGCGGGAGCGGGCACAGATACGCAGTATTTT.